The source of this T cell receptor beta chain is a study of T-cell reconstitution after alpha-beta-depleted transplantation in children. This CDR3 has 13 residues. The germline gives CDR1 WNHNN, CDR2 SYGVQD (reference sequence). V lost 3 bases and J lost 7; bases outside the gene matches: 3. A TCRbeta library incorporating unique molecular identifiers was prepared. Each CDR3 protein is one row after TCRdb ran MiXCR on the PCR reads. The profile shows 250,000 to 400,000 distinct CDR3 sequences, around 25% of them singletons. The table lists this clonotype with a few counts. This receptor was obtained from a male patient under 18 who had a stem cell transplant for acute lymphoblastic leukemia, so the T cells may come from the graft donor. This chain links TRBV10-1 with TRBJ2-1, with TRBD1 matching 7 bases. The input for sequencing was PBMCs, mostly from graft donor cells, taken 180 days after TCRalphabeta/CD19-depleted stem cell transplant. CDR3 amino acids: CASSDTGENEQFF. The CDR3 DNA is TGCGCCAGCAGTGACACAGGGGAGAATGAGCAGTTCTTC.